The TCR beta chain described here comes from a study (dated by TCRdb to 2016 to 2017). About this clonotype: Its target antigen remains unknown. Per-base quality was not reported, and no clone a single base away is much larger than it.

Library prep was done by RT-PCR. The data were produced on an Illumina MiSeq. TCRdb trimmed public reads at Q25 via fastp, called clones via MiXCR and kept in-frame beta chains. CDR3 protein sequences are deduplicated, and each keeps its most common genes and DNA. The sample table lists hundreds of thousands of distinct CDR3 sequences, approximately 15% of them with a count of one. The ten largest clonotypes hold about 3.9% of the sample. The junction shows trimming of 1 base on V and 7 bases on J, plus 14 bases between the germline ends. The CDR3 covers 14 residues, taking in both the cysteine and the phenylalanine. The retained sequence is limited to the CDR3, 42 bases, with the frame set at the first base. Looking up the germline V gene (reference sequence) yields CDR1 LGHDT and CDR2 YNNKEL.

Source material: memory CD4+ T cells from blood. The chain employs TRBV3-1 and TRBJ2-7; the D gene cannot be resolved reliably. The TCR comes from a female donor in good health, serving as a healthy control. The CDR3 amino acid sequence is: CASSQVLASWEQYF. The DNA is TGTGCCAGCAGCCAAGTGTTGGCTAGTTGGGAGCAGTACTTC.